This T cell receptor (beta chain) stems from a study of T cell responses to AZD1222 COVID-19 vaccine. Points from the study as a whole: White British ancestry dominated among donors, who included more females, and clonal diversity was possibly underestimated. All repertoire sampling was performed exclusively after the peak T cell response.

On this clone: Antigen specificity is unknown.

Germline values: CDR1 MRHNA, CDR2 SNTAGT. The CDR3 is 16 amino acids. The J segment lost 5 bases and the V segment lost 5 bases, leaving 9 bases of the junction unmatched. Clones were read by immunoSEQ multiplex PCR, and TCRdb kept only the in-frame ones, dropping some. Of about 100,000 clones detected, roughly nine tenths appear once; the ten largest clones hold around 3.3%. Specimen: peripheral blood, collected on day 0 of MenACWY control vaccination. This TCR derives from an adult in good health. The chain is built from TRBV6-4 and TRBJ2-1; 10 nucleotides agree with TRBD1. The CDR3 region has the DNA TGTGCCAGCAGTCTCCTTCCGGGACAGGGGAACAATGAGCAGTTCTTC. Encoded protein: CASSLLPGQGNNEQFF.